Below, one T cell receptor (beta chain) is given with its context. Its specificity is not known. Time point indicated: week 47, end of study. A 20-mer mutant IDH1 peptide at 300 ug was injected subcutaneously with topical imiquimod. The study gave patients eight vaccinations in weeks 1, 3, 5, 7, 11, 15, 19, 23. Donor diagnoses consisted of new WHO grade 3 or 4 IDH1-mutant, ATRX-lost astrocytomas. This sample was taken from a study of a mutant IDH1 vaccine in newly diagnosed glioma. Study-level information: With temozolomide cycles, or 4-6 weeks after radiotherapy alone, vaccination was started. Study-wide points: Immune responses arising from the vaccine appeared in about 92% of patients.

Profiled with immunoSEQ multiplex PCR; TCRdb holds only in-frame clones, not every one. The sample holds 30,000 to 35,000 clones, over 85% seen once. The starting material was PBMCs, obtained from a glioma patient whose treatment included an IDH1 peptide vaccine. The sequence derives from a man aged 35 to 55 with glioma.

CDR3 sequence: CASSLGGTTDTQYF. In DNA form, the CDR3 reads TGTGCCAGCAGCTTAGGAGGGACCACAGATACGCAGTATTTT. The chain employs TRBV7-3 and TRBJ2-3; the D gene is possibly TRBD2 (6 bases). Between the trimmed V and J ends, which lost 2 bases and 2 bases, there was a span of 8 bases. The CDR3 sequence is 14 residues long. The germline gives CDR1 SGHTA, CDR2 FQGTGA.